The entry below describes one TCR beta chain. Profiling relied on immunoSEQ multiplex PCR, and the TCRdb table lists in-frame clones only, not all of them. The sample records around 99,000 clones, 75% to 95% being singletons. V gave up 8 bases and J gave up 5 bases; unmatched junction bases: 3. The CDR3 runs 13 residues. CDR1 is MNHEY, CDR2 SVGAGI, per germline. This sample is drawn from a study of control samples from healthy donors and cancer patients. This chain joins TRBV6-5 and TRBJ1-6; 7 bases agree with TRBD1. The receptor's source is a human donor in good health. The donor label of this sample is uncertain. Source material: blood. CDR3 sequence reads: CASLGQNNSPLHF. Here the CDR3 DNA reads TGTGCCAGCTTGGGACAGAATAATTCACCCCTCCACTTT.